This T cell receptor (beta chain) was observed in a study of blood T cell repertoires in COVID-19. Study-level background: The United States, Italy and Spain provided the acute and convalescent COVID-19 samples. From T cells, B-cell-depleted T cells, or PBMCs came the material, which was cDNA or gDNA.

From germline, CDR1 is SGDLS and CDR2 YYNGEE. This CDR3 comprises 15 residues. The ends lost 4 bases at V and 4 bases at J; junction bases unmatched: 8. Original methodology: Amplification of reference gene primers was used by the study to estimate nucleated cell counts. TCRdb's copy holds only in-frame clones and misses some; the assay was immunoSEQ multiplex PCR. The D gene and trimming were derived from the DNA, and the V and J assignments and clone size from that table. The sample records 250,000 or so clones, approximately 84% being singletons. The sequence was obtained from a woman aged 80 or over with acute or convalescent COVID-19. The chain uses TRBV9 and TRBJ2-1; 7 nucleotides match TRBD2. The specimen was peripheral blood. The CDR3, as DNA: TGTGCCAGCAGCCCTTCCCTAGCGGTGTACAATGAGCAGTTCTTC. Translating it yields CASSPSLAVYNEQFF.